This passage covers 13 T cell receptor beta chains from one sample sequenced in a study of T cell responses to AZD1222 COVID-19 vaccine. The data were produced by immunoSEQ multiplex PCR, yet TCRdb's version contains in-frame clones alone and is incomplete. Of approximately 190,000 clones listed, approximately 92% are singletons. The sequencing here drew on peripheral blood, taken on day 0 of AZD1222 vaccination. The receptor source for this set is an adult in good health.

The J gene is TRBJ1-5, the V gene TRBV7-3, with D hard to call. This CDR3 spans 15 amino acids. Germline V gene sequence: CDR1 SGHTA, CDR2 FQGTGA. Deletions cut 0 bases from V and 2 bases from J, with 8 bases between. In nucleotides, the CDR3 is TGTGCCAGCAGCTTAACGGAGTCTGGCAATCAGCCCCAGCATTTT. Encoded protein: CASSLTESGNQPQHF.

V gene TRBV29-1 combines with J gene TRBJ1-5; D uncertain. CDR1 is SQVTM, CDR2 ANQGSEA, per germline. The CDR3 has 13 residues. CDR3 DNA sequence: TGCAACCTACATGGGGATAGCAATCAGCCCCAGCATTTT. Translation: CNLHGDSNQPQHF.

The chain is built from TRBV7-2 and TRBJ2-7; perhaps D is TRBD1 or TRBD2 (5 bases each). With 5 bases removed from V and 1 base from J, the gap between germline ends came to 9 bases. The CDR3 is 13 amino acids. Germline CDR1 SGHTA, CDR2 FQGNSA. The CDR3 is CASSPWGSYEQYF. CDR3 coding DNA: TGTGCCAGCAGCCCGTGGGGGTCCTACGAGCAGTACTTC.

The J gene is TRBJ1-4, the V gene TRBV7-2, with TRBD1 matching 9 bases. After removal of 2 bases from V and 8 bases from J, the junction contained 6 bases not matched to a gene. Germline V lookup: CDR1 SGHTA, CDR2 FQGNSA. The CDR3 sequence is 15 residues long. The chain's CDR3 is CASSLIGTGTEKLFF. CDR3 coding DNA: TGTGCCAGCAGCTTAATTGGGACAGGGACCGAAAAACTGTTTTTT.

The rearrangement uses TRBV2 and TRBJ1-1, with D possibly TRBD1 on 5 matching bases. CDR3 length equals 17 residues. CDR1 and CDR2 (germline): SNHLY, FYNNEI. Trimming stripped 1 base from V and 5 bases from J, with 20 bases between. CDR3 nucleotides: TGTGCCAGCAGTGAAGAGGCAGGGTTTGATTTTTATACTGAAGCTTTCTTT. It translates to CASSEEAGFDFYTEAFF.

The genes are TRBV3-1 (or the pseudogene TRBV3-2) and TRBJ2-3, with TRBD2 identical over 10 bases. Germline V CDR1 and CDR2: LGHDT, YNNKEL (reference sequence). After removal of 0 bases from V and 0 bases from J, the junction contained 9 bases not matched to a gene. CDR3 length: 19 residues. This CDR3 is CASSQEGSGGSTSTDTQYF. CDR3 DNA: TGTGCCAGCAGCCAAGAAGGTAGCGGGGGGTCGACTAGCACAGATACGCAGTATTTT.

The chain joins TRBV18 to TRBJ1-2, with 10 bases lining up with TRBD1. Germline V gene data show CDR1 as KGHSH and CDR2 as LQKENI. The CDR3 is 14 amino acids. Losses at the gene ends were 0 bases for V and 8 bases for J; bases not matched to a gene: 3. In nucleotides, the CDR3 is TGTGCCAGCTCACCACCCGACAGGGGGCGCGGCTACACCTTC. Translated: CASSPPDRGRGYTF.

This chain links TRBV11-2 with TRBJ1-2; D not resolved. From germline, CDR1 is SGHAT and CDR2 FQNNGV. V was shortened by 1 base and J by 5 bases, with 14 bases between the two germline ends. The CDR3 sequence is 15 residues long. Here the CDR3 DNA reads TGTGCCAGCAGCTTAGTTCGGGAGTCGGGGTATGGCTACACCTTC. Residues: CASSLVRESGYGYTF. Combining the CDR3 with reference TRBV11-2 and TRBJ1-2 gives the whole variable domain EAGVAQSPRYKIIEKRQSVAFWCNPISGHATLYWYQQILGQGPKLLIQFQNNGVVDDSQLPKDRFSAERLKGVDSTLKIQPAKLEDSAVYLCASSLVRESGYGYTFGSGTRLTVV.

The V gene is TRBV6-1, the J gene TRBJ1-5, with 9 bases lining up with TRBD1. This CDR3 has 15 residues. Germline V CDR1 and CDR2: MNHNS, SASEGT. After removal of 1 base from V and 6 bases from J, the junction contained 4 bases not matched to a gene. For the CDR3, the DNA is TGTGCCAGCAGTGAAGTGGGACAGGGAGGTCAGCCCCAGCATTTT. The encoded protein is CASSEVGQGGQPQHF.

The rearrangement links TRBV5-1 to TRBJ2-1, with unresolved D. V shed 0 bases and J shed 8 bases, with 18 bases lying between them. Germline CDR1 is SGHRS and CDR2 is YFSETQ. This CDR3 region has 16 residues. This CDR3 reads CASSLAWGEVGYEQFF. Written as DNA, the CDR3 is TGCGCCAGCAGCTTGGCCTGGGGTGAGGTGGGCTATGAGCAGTTCTTC.

This clone was counted between two and nine times. The V and J genes are TRBV11-2 and TRBJ1-1, with unresolved D. Trimming shortened V by 5 bases and J by 2 bases, and 18 bases separated the two germline ends. Germline assignment: CDR1 SGHAT and CDR2 FQNNGV. This CDR3 is built from 16 residues. The CDR3 DNA is TGTGCCAGCAGCGTACAGAGAGTAATCGGAAACACTGAAGCTTTCTTT. Translation: CASSVQRVIGNTEAFF.

The V and J genes are TRBV7-9 and TRBJ2-7; tentatively, D is TRBD1 (6 bases). The CDR3 sequence is 13 residues long. Germline V gene data show CDR1 as SEHNR and CDR2 as FQNEAQ (reference sequence). Trimming removed 4 bases at V and 5 bases at J, with 12 bases between. CDR3 coding DNA: TGTGCCAGCAGCTCCAGGGGTTTGGACGAGCAGTACTTC. Residues: CASSSRGLDEQYF.

The genes are TRBV6-2 or TRBV6-3 and TRBJ2-3; D is undetermined. V was cut by 4 bases and J by 6 bases, with 5 bases left in between. In germline, CDR1 is MNHEY, CDR2 SVGEGT. The CDR3 is made up of 11 amino acids. The CDR3 DNA sequence: TGTGCCAGCAGTTCTTTTGATACGCAGTATTTT. Its protein product is CASSSFDTQYF.